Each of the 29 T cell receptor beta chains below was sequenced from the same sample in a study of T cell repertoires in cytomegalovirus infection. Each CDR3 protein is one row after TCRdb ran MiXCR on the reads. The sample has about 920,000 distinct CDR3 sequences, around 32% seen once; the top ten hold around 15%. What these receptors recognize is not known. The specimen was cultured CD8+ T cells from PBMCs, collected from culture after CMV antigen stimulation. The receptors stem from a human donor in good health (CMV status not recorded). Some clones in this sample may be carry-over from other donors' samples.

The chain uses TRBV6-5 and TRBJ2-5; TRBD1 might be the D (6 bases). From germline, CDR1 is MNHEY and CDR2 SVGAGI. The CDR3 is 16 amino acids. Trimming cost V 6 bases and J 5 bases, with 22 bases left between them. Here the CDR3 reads CASSPRGGPPRETQYF. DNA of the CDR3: TGTGCCAGCAGCCCCAGGGGTGGTCCACCGCGGGAGACCCAGTACTTC.

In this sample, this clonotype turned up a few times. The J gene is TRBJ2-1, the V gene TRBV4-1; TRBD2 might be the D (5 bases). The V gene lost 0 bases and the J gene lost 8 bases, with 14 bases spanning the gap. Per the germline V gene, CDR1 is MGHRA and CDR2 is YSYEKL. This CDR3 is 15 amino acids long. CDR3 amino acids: CASSQDTWEMDEQFF. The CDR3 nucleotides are TGCGCCAGCAGCCAAGATACTTGGGAGATGGATGAGCAGTTCTTC.

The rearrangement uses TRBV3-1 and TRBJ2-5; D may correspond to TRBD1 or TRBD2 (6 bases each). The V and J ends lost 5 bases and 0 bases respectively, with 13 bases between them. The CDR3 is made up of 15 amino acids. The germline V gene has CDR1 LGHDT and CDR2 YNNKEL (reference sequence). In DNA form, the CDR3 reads TGTGCCAGCAGCGAGGGGGGTTTTTACCAAGAGACCCAGTACTTC. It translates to CASSEGGFYQETQYF.

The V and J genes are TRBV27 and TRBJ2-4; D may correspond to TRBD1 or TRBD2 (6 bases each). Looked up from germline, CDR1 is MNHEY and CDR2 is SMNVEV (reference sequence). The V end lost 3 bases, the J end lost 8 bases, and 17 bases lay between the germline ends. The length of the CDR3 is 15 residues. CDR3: CASSFGRGPEDIQYF. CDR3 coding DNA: TGTGCCAGCAGTTTCGGCCGGGGGCCGGAGGACATTCAGTACTTC.

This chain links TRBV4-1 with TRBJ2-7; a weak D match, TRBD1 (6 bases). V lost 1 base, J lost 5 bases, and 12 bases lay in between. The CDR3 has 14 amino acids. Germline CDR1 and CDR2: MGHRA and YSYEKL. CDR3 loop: CASSQGDTLHEQYF. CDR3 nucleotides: TGCGCCAGCAGCCAAGGGGACACACTACACGAGCAGTACTTC.

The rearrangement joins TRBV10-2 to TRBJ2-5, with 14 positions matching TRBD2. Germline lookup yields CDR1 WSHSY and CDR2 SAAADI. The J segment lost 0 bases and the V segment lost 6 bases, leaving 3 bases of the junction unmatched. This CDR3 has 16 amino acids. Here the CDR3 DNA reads TGCGCCAGCAGCGGGACTAGCGGGGGACACCAAGAGACCCAGTACTTC. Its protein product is CASSGTSGGHQETQYF.

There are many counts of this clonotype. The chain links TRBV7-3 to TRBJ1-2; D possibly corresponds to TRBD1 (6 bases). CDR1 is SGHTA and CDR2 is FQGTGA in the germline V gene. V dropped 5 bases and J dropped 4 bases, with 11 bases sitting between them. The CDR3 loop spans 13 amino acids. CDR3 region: CASSPGGPYGYTF. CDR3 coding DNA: TGTGCCAGCAGCCCCGGGGGGCCCTATGGCTACACCTTC. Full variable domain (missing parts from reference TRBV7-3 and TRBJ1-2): GAGVSQTPSNKVTEKGKYVELRCDPISGHTALYWYRQSLGQGPEFLIYFQGTGAADDSGLPNDRFFAVRPEGSVSTLKIQRTERGDSAVYLCASSPGGPYGYTFGSGTRLTVV.

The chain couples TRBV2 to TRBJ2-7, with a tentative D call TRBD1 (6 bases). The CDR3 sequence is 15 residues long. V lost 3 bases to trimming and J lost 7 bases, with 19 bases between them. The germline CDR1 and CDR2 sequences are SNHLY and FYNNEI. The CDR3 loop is CASSDGQGSLGEQYF. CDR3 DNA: TGTGCCAGCAGTGACGGGCAGGGGTCACTTGGGGAGCAGTACTTC.

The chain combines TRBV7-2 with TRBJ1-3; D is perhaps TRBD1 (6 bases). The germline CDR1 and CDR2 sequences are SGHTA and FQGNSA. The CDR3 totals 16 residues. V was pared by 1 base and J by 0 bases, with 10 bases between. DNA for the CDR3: TGTGCCAGCAGCTTAGGCCAGGGGTTCTCTGGAAACACCATATATTTT. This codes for CASSLGQGFSGNTIYF.

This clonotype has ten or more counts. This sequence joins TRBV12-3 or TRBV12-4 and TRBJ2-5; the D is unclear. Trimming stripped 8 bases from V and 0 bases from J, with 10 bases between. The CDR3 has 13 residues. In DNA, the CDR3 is TGTGCCAGCCTTGGCAGGTACCAAGAGACCCAGTACTTC. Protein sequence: CASLGRYQETQYF.

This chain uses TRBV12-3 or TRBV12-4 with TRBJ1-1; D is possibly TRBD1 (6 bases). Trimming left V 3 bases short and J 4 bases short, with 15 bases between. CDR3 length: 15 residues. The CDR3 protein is CASSFMGGRGTEAFF. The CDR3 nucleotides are TGTGCCAGCAGTTTCATGGGGGGCCGGGGCACTGAAGCTTTCTTT.

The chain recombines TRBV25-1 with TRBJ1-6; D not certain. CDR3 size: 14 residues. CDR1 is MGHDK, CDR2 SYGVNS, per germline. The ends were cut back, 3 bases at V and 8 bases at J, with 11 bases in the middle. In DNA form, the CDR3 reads TGTGCCAGCAGTGACAGGTGGATGGATTCACCCCTCCACTTT. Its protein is CASSDRWMDSPLHF. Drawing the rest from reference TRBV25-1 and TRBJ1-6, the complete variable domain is EADIYQTPRYLVIGTGKKITLECSQTMGHDKMYWYQQDPGMELHLIHYSYGVNSTEKGDLSSESTVSRIRTEHFPLTLESARPSHTSQYLCASSDRWMDSPLHFGNGTRLTVT.

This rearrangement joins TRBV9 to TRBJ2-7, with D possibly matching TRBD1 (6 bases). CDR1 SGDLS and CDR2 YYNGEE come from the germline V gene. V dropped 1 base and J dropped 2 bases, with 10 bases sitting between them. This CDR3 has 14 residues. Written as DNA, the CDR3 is TGTGCCAGCAGCGTAACAGGGAGCCCCTACGAGCAGTACTTC. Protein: CASSVTGSPYEQYF.

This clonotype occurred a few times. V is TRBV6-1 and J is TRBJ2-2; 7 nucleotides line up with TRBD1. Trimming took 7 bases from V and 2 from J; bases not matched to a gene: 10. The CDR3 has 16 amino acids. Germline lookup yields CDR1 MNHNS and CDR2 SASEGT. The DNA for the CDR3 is TGTGCCAGCACCCCCCGACAGGGCGCAAACACCGGGGAGCTGTTTTTT. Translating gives CASTPRQGANTGELFF.

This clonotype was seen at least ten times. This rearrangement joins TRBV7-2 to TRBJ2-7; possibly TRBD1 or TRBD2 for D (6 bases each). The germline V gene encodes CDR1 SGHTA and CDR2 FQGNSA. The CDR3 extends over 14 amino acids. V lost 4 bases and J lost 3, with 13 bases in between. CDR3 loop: CASSSWGASYEQYF. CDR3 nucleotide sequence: TGTGCCAGCAGCTCTTGGGGGGCCAGCTACGAGCAGTACTTC.

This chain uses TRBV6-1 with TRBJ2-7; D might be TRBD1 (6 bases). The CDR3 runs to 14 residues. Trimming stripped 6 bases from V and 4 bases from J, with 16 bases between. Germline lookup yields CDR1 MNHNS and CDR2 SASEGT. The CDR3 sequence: CASSLTGLAYEQYF. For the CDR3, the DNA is TGTGCCAGCAGCCTTACAGGGTTAGCTTACGAGCAGTACTTC.

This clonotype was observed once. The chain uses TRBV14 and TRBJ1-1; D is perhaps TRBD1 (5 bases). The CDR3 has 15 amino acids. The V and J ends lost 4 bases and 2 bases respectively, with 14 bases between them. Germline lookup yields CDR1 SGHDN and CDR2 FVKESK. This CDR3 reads CASSRVGGSNTEAFF. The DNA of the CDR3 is TGTGCCAGCAGCCGAGTGGGGGGGAGCAACACTGAAGCTTTCTTT.

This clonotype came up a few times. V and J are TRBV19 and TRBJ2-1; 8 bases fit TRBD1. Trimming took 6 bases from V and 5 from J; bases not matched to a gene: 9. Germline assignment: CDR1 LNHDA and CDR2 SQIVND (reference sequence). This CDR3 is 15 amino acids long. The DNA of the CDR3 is TGTGCCAGTAGGGACAGGGAATCCCCGGACAATGAGCAGTTCTTC. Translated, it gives CASRDRESPDNEQFF.

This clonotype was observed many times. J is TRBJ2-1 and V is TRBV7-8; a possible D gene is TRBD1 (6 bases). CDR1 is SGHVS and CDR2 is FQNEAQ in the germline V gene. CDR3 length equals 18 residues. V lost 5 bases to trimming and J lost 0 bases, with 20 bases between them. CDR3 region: CASSQWDSGDYSYNEQFF. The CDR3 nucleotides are TGTGCCAGCAGCCAGTGGGATTCAGGGGATTACTCCTACAATGAGCAGTTCTTC.

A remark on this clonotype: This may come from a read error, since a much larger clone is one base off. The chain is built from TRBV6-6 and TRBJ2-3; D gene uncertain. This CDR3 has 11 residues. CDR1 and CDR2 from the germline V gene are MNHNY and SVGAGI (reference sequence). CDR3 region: CACSYADTQYF. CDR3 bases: TGTGCCTGCAGTTACGCAGATACGCAGTATTTT.

Here the CDR3 DNA reads TGTGCCAGTAGTATAGTGGCAGGAATGAACACTGAAGCTTTCTTT. Translated: CASSIVAGMNTEAFF. The V call is TRBV19, the J call TRBJ1-1; D gene uncertain. V lost 1 base, J lost 0 bases, and 9 bases lay in between. The CDR3 length is 15 residues. From germline, CDR1 is LNHDA and CDR2 SQIVND (reference sequence).

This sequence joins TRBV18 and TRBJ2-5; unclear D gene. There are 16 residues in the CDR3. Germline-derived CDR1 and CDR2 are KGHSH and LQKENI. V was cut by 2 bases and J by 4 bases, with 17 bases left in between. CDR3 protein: CASSPSLPRLGETQYF. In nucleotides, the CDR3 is TGTGCCAGCTCACCATCTCTGCCTCGGCTGGGAGAGACCCAGTACTTC.

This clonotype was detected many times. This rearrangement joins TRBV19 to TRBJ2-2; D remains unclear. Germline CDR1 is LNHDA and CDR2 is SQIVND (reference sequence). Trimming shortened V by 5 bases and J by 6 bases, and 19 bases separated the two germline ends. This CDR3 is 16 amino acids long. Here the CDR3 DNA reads TGTGCCAGTAGTGGGGATGCTGTTGTAATTGCCGGGGAGCTGTTTTTT. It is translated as CASSGDAVVIAGELFF. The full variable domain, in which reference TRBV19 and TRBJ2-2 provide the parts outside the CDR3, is DGGITQSPKYLFRKEGQNVTLSCEQNLNHDAMYWYRQDPGQGLRLIYYSQIVNDFQKGDIAEGYSVSREKKESFPLTVTSAQKNPTAFYLCASSGDAVVIAGELFFGEGSRLTVL.

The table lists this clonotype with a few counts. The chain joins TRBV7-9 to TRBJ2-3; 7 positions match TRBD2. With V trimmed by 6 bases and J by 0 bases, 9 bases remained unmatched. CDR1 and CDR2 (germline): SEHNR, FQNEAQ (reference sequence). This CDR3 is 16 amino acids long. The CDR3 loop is CASRPGEGPSTDTQYF. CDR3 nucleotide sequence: TGTGCCAGCAGACCCGGGGAGGGGCCTAGCACAGATACGCAGTATTTT.

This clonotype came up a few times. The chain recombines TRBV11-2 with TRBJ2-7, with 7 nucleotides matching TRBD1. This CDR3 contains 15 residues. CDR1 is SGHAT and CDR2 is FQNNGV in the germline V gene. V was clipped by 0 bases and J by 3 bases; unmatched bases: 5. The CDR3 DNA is TGTGCCAGCAGCTTAGAAGGGGGCTCCCACTACGAGCAGTACGTC. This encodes CASSLEGGSHYEQYV.

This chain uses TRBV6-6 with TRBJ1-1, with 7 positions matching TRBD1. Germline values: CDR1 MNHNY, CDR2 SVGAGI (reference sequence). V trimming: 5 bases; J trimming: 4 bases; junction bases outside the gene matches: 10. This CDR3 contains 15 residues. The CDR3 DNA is TGTGCCAGCAGTAAAAACAGGGGATCGAGCACTGAAGCTTTCTTT. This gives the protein CASSKNRGSSTEAFF.

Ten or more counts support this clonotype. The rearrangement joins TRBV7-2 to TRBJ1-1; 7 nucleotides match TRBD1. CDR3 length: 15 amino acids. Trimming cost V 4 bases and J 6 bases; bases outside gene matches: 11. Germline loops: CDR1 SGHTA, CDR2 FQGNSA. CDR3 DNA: TGTGCCAGCAGCTGGGGACAGATTAATGCACCTGAAGCTTTCTTT. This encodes CASSWGQINAPEAFF.

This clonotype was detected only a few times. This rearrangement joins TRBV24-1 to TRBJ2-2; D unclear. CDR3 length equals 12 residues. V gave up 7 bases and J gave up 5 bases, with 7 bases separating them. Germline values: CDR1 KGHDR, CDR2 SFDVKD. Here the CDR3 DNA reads TGTGCCACCAGGGGTCCAACCGGGGAGCTGTTTTTT. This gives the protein CATRGPTGELFF.

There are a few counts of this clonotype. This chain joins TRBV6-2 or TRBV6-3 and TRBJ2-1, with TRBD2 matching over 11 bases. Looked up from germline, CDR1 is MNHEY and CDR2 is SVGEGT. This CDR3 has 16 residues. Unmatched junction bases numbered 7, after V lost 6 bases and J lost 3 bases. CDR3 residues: CASRGLADLGYNEQFF. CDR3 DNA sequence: TGTGCCAGCAGGGGACTAGCGGACCTTGGCTACAATGAGCAGTTCTTC.